Reported below is one T cell receptor beta chain. This clonotype has only a few counts. Its antigen is not yet known. No much larger clonotype is one base removed from it; base qualities were not supplied. Libraries of naive CD8 T cells were built from anywhere between about 17,000 and 1,000,000 sorted cells, with 10%, 30% or 50% of the purified RNA used. Naive CD8 T cells were FACS-sorted as CD8+CD4-CCR7+CD45RA+ on a BD FACSAria II into RLT Plus buffer. Detection sensitivity was tested by spiking Jurkat RNA equal to ten TCR copies' worth into samples containing roughly 17,000-1,100,000 naive CD8 T cells. Enrichment of CD8 T cells was done with RosetteSep CD8+ T Cell Enrichment Cocktail plus Ficoll-Paque, and ACK red cell lysis came afterward. Trimming accounts for 3 bases at V and 0 bases at J, while the number of junction bases matched to no gene is 6. Taken from cysteine to phenylalanine, the CDR3 has 16 residues. The CDR3 DNA has 48 bases and is translated from base 1. CDR1 and CDR2, per the germline V gene, are MDHEN and SYDVKM.

These data are taken from a study of molecular identifiers for immune sequencing clone quantification (dated by TCRdb to between 2017 and 2018). Study-wide context: For a replicate experiment, RNA from around 20,000 or 99,000 naive CD8 T cells was divided into five aliquots, of which four were sequenced. CD8 T cells were used in a methods study to benchmark molecular-identifier clustering-based TCR repertoire sequencing (MIDCIRS) and TCR RNA copy counting. The investigation overall reported the following: Highly expanded clone sizes could be underestimated if identical TCR molecules share a barcode. Spiked-in Jurkat TCR RNA equivalent to a single cell was reported to be detectable even among one million naive CD8 T cells. When barcode sub-clustering was left out, chimeric consensus sequences inflated TCR diversity, with chimeras reaching as high as 47%. Naive libraries contained spiked-in Jurkat TCR RNA (approximately ten copies' worth), which is not part of the donor repertoire. Clones above 20 RNA copies held over 97% of molecules in CMV-specific effector cells but under 1% in naive cells. Modeling gave 3 to 3.5 recovered TCR RNA copies per cell versus roughly 10 by digital PCR, implying around 33% capture efficiency.

To prepare the library, PCR was applied. The instrument given in TCRdb is NextSeq 500. Bulk TCR libraries were prepared as previously described, using TCR primers listed in Table S5. The Qiagen AllPrep DNA/RNA kit was used to purify total RNA. Before any analysis, reads coming from multiple sequencing runs of the same library were combined into one pool. Turning to the authors' computational methods: Reads were retained only if the reads had an exact TCR constant sequence, and the retained reads were trimmed to 150 nt and grouped according to their 12-nt molecular barcodes. Reads within each barcode group were sub-clustered using a 15% Levenshtein threshold, and quality-weighted consensus sequences were constructed for each RNA molecule. Non-functional sequences were filtered out, along with any lower-count sequence sitting one edit away from another sequence. Based on a fit of two negative binomial distributions, barcode sub-clusters having less than 20% of the maximum read count were discarded. TCRdb trimmed public reads at Q25 via fastp, called clones via MiXCR and kept in-frame beta chains. Identical CDR3 proteins give one entry, which carries the most common genes and DNA. TCRdb's processing, not the authors', yielded these V and J calls. The sample has over 85,000 distinct CDR3 sequences on record, about 35% of them singletons. The ten most abundant clones make up 9% to 10% of the sample.

This clonotype was sampled from a human donor in good health. Some libraries in this study had Jurkat cell RNA spiked in. The receptor chain draws on TRBV28 and TRBJ2-3, with 7 bases in between that match TRBD1. Sequencing was carried out using naive CD8+ T cells from blood, with Jurkat cell RNA spiked in. The cell subset or site label here, explained by the study, means: FACS-sorted CD8+CD4-CCR7+CD45RA+ naive T cells. The CDR3 reads CASSLVPGQSTDTQYF. In nucleotide form, the sequence is TGTGCCAGCAGTTTGGTTCCGGGACAGAGCACAGATACGCAGTATTTT.